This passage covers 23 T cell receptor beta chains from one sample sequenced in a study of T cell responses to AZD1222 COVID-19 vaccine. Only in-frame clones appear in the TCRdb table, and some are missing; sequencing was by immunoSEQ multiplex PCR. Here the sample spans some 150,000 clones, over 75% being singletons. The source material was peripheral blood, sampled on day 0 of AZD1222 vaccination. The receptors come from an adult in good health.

The CDR3 DNA reads as TGCGCCAGCAGCTTGGTCTCTGGGGGAAACACTGAAGCTTTCTTT. It is translated as CASSLVSGGNTEAFF. This chain uses TRBV5-1 with TRBJ1-1, with D maybe TRBD1 (5 bases). The CDR3 sequence is 15 residues long. Between the trimmed V and J ends, which lost 0 bases and 2 bases, there was a span of 11 bases. The germline V gene has CDR1 SGHRS and CDR2 YFSETQ.

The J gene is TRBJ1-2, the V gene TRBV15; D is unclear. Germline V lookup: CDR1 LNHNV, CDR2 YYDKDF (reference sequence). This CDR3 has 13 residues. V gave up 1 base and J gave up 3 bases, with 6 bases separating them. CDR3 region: CATSRGKDYGYTF. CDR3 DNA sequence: TGTGCCACCAGCAGAGGGAAGGACTATGGCTACACCTTC. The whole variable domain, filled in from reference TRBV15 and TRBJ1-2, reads DAMVIQNPRYQVTQFGKPVTLSCSQTLNHNVMYWYQQKSSQAPKLLFHYYDKDFNNEADTPDNFQSRRPNTSFCFLDIRSPGLGDTAMYLCATSRGKDYGYTFGSGTRLTVV.

The CDR3 nucleotides read TGTGCCACGGGACAGGGGAGCGCAGATACGCAGTATTTT. It translates to CATGQGSADTQYF. This chain links TRBV6-5 with TRBJ2-3; TRBD1 aligns across 10 bases. The germline CDR1 and CDR2 sequences are MNHEY and SVGAGI. The junction had 5 bases not matched to a gene; V was cut back by 10 bases and J by 4 bases. The CDR3 is 13 amino acids.

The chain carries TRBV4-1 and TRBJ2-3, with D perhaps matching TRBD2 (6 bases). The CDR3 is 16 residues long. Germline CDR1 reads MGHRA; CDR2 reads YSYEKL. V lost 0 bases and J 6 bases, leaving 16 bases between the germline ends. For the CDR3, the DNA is TGCGCCAGCAGCCAAGATATCAGGGCGGGGTGGGATACGCAGTATTTT. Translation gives CASSQDIRAGWDTQYF.

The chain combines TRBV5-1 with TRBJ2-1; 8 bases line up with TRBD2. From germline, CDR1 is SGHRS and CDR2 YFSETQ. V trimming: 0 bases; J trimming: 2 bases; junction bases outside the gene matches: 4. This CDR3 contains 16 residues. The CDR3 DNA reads TGCGCCAGCAGCTTGGCCTCGGGGGGGGCCTACAATGAGCAGTTCTTC. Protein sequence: CASSLASGGAYNEQFF.

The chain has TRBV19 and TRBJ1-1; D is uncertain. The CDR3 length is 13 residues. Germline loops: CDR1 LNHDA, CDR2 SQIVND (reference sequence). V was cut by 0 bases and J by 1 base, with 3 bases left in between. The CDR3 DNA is TGTGCCAGTAGTATAGAACCGAACACTGAAGCTTTCTTT. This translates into CASSIEPNTEAFF.

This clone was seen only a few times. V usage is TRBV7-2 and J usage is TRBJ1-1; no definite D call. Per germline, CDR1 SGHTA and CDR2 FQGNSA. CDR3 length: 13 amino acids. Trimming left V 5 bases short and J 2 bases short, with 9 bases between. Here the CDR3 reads CASSPHSNTEAFF. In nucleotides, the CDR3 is TGTGCCAGCAGCCCCCACAGTAACACTGAAGCTTTCTTT.

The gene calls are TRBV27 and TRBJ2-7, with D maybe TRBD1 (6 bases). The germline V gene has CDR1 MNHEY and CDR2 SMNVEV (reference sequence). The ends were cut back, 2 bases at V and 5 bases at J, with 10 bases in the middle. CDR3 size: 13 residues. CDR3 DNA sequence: TGTGCCAGCAGTTTAAGGGGGTTCGACGAGCAGTACTTC. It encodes CASSLRGFDEQYF.

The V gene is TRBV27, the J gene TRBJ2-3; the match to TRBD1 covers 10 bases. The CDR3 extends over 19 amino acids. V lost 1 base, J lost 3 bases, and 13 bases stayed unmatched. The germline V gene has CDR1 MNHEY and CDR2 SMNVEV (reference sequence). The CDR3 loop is CASSLLLAAGGQGTDTQYF. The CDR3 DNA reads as TGTGCCAGCAGTTTATTGCTTGCAGCTGGGGGACAGGGGACAGATACGCAGTATTTT.

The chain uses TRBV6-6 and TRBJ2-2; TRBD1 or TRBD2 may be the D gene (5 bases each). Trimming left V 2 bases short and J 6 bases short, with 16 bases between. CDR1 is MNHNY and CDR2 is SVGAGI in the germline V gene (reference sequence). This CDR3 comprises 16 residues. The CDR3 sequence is CASSYPPTQGPGELFF. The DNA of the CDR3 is TGTGCCAGCAGTTACCCCCCCACGCAGGGACCCGGGGAGCTGTTTTTT.

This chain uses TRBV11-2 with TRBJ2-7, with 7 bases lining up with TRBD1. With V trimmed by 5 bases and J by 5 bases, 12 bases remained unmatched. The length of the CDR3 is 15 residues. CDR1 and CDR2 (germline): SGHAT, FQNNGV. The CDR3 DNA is TGTGCCAGCAGCCCCTTGACAGGGAAACGTGACGAGCAGTACTTC. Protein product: CASSPLTGKRDEQYF.

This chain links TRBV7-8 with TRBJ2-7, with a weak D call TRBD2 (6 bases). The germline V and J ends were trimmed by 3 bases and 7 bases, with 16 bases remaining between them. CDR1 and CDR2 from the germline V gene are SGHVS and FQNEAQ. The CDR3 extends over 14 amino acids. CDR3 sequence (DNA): TGTGCCAGCAGCTTTAGAGGCGGGAATGAGGAGCAGTACTTC. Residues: CASSFRGGNEEQYF.

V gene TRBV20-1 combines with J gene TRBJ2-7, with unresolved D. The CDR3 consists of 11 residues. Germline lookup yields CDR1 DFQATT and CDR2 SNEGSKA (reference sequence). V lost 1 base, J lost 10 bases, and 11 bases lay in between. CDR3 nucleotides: TGCAGTGCTAGAGGACGGGTAGGCCAGTACTTC. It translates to CSARGRVGQYF.

CDR3 sequence: CASSPPPSENTGELFF. The DNA of the CDR3 is TGTGCCAGCTCACCACCCCCTAGCGAGAACACCGGGGAGCTGTTTTTT. V is TRBV18 and J is TRBJ2-2, with D possibly TRBD2 on 6 matching bases. CDR1 and CDR2 from the germline V gene are KGHSH and LQKENI. V lost 0 bases and J 1 base, leaving 9 bases between the germline ends. CDR3 size: 16 residues. The entire variable domain, with the rest obtained from reference TRBV18 and TRBJ2-2, is as follows: NAGVMQNPRHLVRRRGQEARLRCSPMKGHSHVYWYRQLPEEGLKFMVYLQKENIIDESGMPKERFSAEFPKEGPSILRIQQVVRGDSAAYFCASSPPPSENTGELFFGEGSRLTVL.

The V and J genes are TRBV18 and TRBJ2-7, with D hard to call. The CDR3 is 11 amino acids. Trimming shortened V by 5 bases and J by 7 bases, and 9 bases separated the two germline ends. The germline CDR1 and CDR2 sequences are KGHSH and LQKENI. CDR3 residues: CASSSDSEQYF. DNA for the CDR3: TGTGCCAGCTCATCCGATTCGGAGCAGTACTTC.

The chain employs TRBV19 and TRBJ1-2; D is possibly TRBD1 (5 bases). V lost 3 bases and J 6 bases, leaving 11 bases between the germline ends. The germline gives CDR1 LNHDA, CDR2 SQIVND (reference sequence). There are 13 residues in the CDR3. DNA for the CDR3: TGTGCCAGTAGTATTGGGCCAGGGAATGGCTACACCTTC. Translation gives CASSIGPGNGYTF.

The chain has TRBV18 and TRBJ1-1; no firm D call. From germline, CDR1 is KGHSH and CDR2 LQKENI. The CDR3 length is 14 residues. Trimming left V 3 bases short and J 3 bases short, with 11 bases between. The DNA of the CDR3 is TGTGCCAGCTCACCTGGGTTGGAATACACTGAAGCTTTCTTT. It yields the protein CASSPGLEYTEAFF.

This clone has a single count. The CDR3 DNA sequence: TGTGCCTGGACCGAGACAGGGTTAGATACGCAGTATTTT. It codes for CAWTETGLDTQYF. The chain links TRBV30 to TRBJ2-3; TRBD1 agrees at 7 bases. This CDR3 contains 13 residues. Germline lookup yields CDR1 GTSNPN and CDR2 SVGIG (reference sequence). V was pared by 4 bases and J by 5 bases, with 6 bases of the junction left unmatched.

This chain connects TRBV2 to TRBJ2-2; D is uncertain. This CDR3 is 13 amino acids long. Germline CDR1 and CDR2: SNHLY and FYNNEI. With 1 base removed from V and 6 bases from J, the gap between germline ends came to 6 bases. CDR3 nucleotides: TGTGCCAGCAGTGAAGAGAGTGCCGGGGAGCTGTTTTTT. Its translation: CASSEESAGELFF.

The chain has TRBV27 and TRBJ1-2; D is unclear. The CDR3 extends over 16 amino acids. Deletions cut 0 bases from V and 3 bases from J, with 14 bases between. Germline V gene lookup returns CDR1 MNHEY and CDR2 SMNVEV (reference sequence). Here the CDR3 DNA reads TGTGCCAGCAGTTTATCGAATCCGGAGGTAGACTATGGCTACACCTTC. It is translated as CASSLSNPEVDYGYTF.

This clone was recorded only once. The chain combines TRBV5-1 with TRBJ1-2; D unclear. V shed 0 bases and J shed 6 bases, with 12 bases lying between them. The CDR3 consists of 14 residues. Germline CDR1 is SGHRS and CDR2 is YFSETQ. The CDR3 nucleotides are TGCGCCAGCAGCTTGGGAGACGTCCGTAATGGCTACACCTTC. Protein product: CASSLGDVRNGYTF.

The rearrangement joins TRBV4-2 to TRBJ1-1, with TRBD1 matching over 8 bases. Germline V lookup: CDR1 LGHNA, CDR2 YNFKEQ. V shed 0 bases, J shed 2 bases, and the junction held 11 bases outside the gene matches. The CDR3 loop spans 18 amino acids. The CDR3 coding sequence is TGTGCCAGCAGCCAAGATTCTGGCAGGGGGCGCTTAAACACTGAAGCTTTCTTT. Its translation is CASSQDSGRGRLNTEAFF.

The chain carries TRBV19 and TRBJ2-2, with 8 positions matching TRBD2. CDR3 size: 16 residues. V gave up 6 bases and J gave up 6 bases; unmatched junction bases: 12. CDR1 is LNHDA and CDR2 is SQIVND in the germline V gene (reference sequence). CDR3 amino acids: CASRTPRAGVSGELFF. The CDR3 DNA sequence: TGTGCCAGTAGGACACCAAGAGCGGGAGTCTCCGGGGAGCTGTTTTTT.